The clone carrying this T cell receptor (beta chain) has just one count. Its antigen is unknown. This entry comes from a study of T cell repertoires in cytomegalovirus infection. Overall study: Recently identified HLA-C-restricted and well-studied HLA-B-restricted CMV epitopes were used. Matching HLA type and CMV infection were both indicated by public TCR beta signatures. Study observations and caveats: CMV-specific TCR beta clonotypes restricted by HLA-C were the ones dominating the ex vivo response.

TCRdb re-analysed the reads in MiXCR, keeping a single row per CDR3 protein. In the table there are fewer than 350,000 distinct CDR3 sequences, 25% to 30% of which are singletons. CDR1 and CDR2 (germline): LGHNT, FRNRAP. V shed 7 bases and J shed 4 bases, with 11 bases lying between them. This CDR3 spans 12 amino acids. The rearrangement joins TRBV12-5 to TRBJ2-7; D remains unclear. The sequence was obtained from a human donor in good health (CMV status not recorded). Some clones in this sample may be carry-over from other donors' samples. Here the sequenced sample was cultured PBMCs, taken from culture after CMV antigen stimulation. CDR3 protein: CASVAVPYEQYF. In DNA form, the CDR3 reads TGTGCTAGTGTGGCAGTACCTTACGAGCAGTACTTC. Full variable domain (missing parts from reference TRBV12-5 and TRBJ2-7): DARVTQTPRHKVTEMGQEVTMRCQPILGHNTVFWYRQTMMQGLELLAYFRNRAPLDDSGMPKDRFSAEMPDATLATLKIQPSEPRDSAVYFCASVAVPYEQYFGPGTRLTVT.